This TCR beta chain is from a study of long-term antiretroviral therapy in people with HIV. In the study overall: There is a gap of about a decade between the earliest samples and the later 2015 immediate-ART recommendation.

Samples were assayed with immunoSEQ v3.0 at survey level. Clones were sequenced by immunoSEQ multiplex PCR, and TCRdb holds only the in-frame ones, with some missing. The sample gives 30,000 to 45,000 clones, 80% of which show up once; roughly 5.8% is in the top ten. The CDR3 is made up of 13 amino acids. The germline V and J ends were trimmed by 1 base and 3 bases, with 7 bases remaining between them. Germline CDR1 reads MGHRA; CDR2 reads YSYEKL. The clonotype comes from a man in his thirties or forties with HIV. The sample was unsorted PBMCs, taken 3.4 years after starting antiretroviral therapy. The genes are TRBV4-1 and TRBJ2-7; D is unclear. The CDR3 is CASSQVALYEQYF. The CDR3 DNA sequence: TGCGCCAGCAGCCAAGTTGCACTCTACGAGCAGTACTTC.